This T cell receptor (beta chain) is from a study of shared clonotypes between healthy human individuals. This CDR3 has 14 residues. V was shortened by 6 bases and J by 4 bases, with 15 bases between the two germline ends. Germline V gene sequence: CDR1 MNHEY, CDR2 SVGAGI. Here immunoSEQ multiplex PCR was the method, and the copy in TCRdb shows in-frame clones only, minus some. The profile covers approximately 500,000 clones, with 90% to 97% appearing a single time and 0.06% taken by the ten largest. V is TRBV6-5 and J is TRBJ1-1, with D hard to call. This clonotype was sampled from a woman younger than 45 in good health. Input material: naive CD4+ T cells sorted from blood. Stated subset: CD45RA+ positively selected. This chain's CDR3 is CASRLSEVATEAFF. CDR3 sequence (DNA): TGTGCCAGCAGGCTTTCGGAGGTCGCCACTGAAGCTTTCTTT.